Following are 21 T cell receptor beta chains from one sample sequenced in a study of CD8+CD57+ T cells in acquired aplastic anemia. Profiles of TCR beta VDJ and CDR3 were generated from a genomic DNA template. MiXCR was run by TCRdb on the reads, yielding one entry per CDR3 protein. The sample records fewer than 250,000 distinct CDR3 sequences, approximately 50% being singletons. The sample consisted of sorted CD4+, CD8+, or CD8+CD57+ T cells (not recorded which) from PBMCs. The origin of the receptors is a human donor in good health, serving as a control.

The rearrangement joins TRBV11-2 to TRBJ1-5; D is ambiguous. Germline CDR1 and CDR2: SGHAT and FQNNGV. The CDR3 sequence is 14 residues long. The V gene lost 3 bases and the J gene lost 2 bases, with 8 bases spanning the gap. The CDR3 DNA is TGTGCCAGCAGCTTCGCGGGTGGCAATCAGCCCCAGCATTTT. Translated: CASSFAGGNQPQHF.

V and J are TRBV20-1 and TRBJ2-1; 10 bases fit TRBD2. V gave up 1 base and J gave up 6 bases; unmatched junction bases: 9. The CDR3 loop spans 16 amino acids. Germline V gives CDR1 DFQATT, CDR2 SNEGSKA (reference sequence). CDR3 nucleotides: TGCAGTGCTAGAGCGGAGCGGGAGGGCCGGGCCAATGAGCAGTTCTTC. Translating it yields CSARAEREGRANEQFF.

This clonotype appeared a few times. This rearrangement joins TRBV5-4 to TRBJ2-3; the match to TRBD2 covers 10 bases. Losses at the gene ends were 4 bases for V and 1 base for J; bases not matched to a gene: 12. The CDR3 runs to 18 residues. CDR1 is SGHNT, CDR2 YYREEE, per germline (reference sequence). CDR3 amino acids: CASSPTTLAGARTDTQYF. In DNA, the CDR3 is TGTGCCAGCAGCCCAACTACTCTAGCGGGGGCACGCACAGATACGCAGTATTTT.

The chain uses TRBV13 and TRBJ1-2; D is unresolved. The ends were cut back, 5 bases at V and 3 bases at J, with 19 bases in the middle. Germline-derived CDR1 and CDR2 are PRHDT and FYEKMQ (reference sequence). The CDR3 loop spans 16 amino acids. For the CDR3, the DNA is TGTGCCAGCAGCGTAGACATGAGTGAGTTCCACTATGGCTACACCTTC. Residues: CASSVDMSEFHYGYTF.

This clonotype showed up many times. This chain links TRBV20-1 with TRBJ1-2; tentative D call: TRBD1 (6 bases). Germline CDR1 and CDR2: DFQATT and SNEGSKA (reference sequence). Trimming stripped 0 bases from V and 6 bases from J, with 11 bases between. The CDR3 extends over 13 amino acids. The CDR3 is CSARDRGYHGYTF. The CDR3 DNA reads TGCAGTGCTAGAGATAGGGGGTATCATGGCTACACCTTC.

The chain employs TRBV15 and TRBJ2-7; TRBD1 matches 7 bases. There are 17 residues in the CDR3. V trimming: 3 bases; J trimming: 0 bases; junction bases outside the gene matches: 11. Germline loops: CDR1 LNHNV, CDR2 YYDKDF (reference sequence). The CDR3 loop is CATSRDLAGGLSYEQYF. In DNA form, the CDR3 reads TGTGCCACCAGCAGGGATCTAGCAGGGGGTCTCTCCTACGAGCAGTACTTC. Together with reference TRBV15 and TRBJ2-7, the CDR3 gives the full variable domain: DAMVIQNPRYQVTQFGKPVTLSCSQTLNHNVMYWYQQKSSQAPKLLFHYYDKDFNNEADTPDNFQSRRPNTSFCFLDIRSPGLGDTAMYLCATSRDLAGGLSYEQYFGPGTRLTVT.

This clonotype was detected many times. V gene TRBV10-3 combines with J gene TRBJ1-5; TRBD1 aligns across 7 bases. This CDR3 contains 15 residues. Looked up from germline, CDR1 is ENHRY and CDR2 is SYGVKD. Trimming cost V 0 bases and J 5 bases; bases outside gene matches: 4. The DNA for the CDR3 is TGTGCCATCAGTGAGTCTTGGCAGGGGGATCAGCCCCAGCATTTT. Amino acid sequence: CAISESWQGDQPQHF.

Notes on this clonotype: The junction does not match germline at one end; this may be a read error. This chain uses TRBV2 with TRBJ2-2; TRBD2 matches 11 bases. The CDR3 spans 15 residues. Looked up from germline, CDR1 is SNHLY and CDR2 is FYNNEI. The DNA of the CDR3 is TGTGCCAGCAGTGGTAGCGGGGGGGACACCGGGGTGCTGCTTTTT. Amino acid sequence: CASSGSGGDTGVLLF.

The V call is TRBV19, the J call TRBJ1-2, with 11 bases aligning to TRBD1. The CDR3 contains 15 residues. Germline CDR1 is LNHDA and CDR2 is SQIVND (reference sequence). V dropped 9 bases and J dropped 1; count of bases not matched to a gene: 7. The CDR3 nucleotides are TGTGCCAGCCGGGACAGGGGGGCAGTTAACTATGGCTACACCTTC. Translated: CASRDRGAVNYGYTF.

Points on this clonotype: This may be a read error, as it is one base from a much larger clone. This chain connects TRBV11-1 to TRBJ1-3, with 9 bases that match TRBD1. CDR3 size: 18 residues. Germline-derived CDR1 and CDR2 are SGHAT and FQDESV (reference sequence). CDR3 coding DNA: TGCGCCAGCAGCCCCGGACAGGGGTTACTCACCTCTGGAAGCACCATATATTTT. Its protein is CASSPGQGLLTSGSTIYF. The variable domain in full, completed from reference TRBV11-1 and TRBJ1-3, reads EAEVAQSPRYKITEKSQAVAFWCDPISGHATLYWYRQILGQGPELLVQFQDESVVDDSQLPKDRFSAERLKGVDSTLKIQPAELGDSAMYLCASSPGQGLLTSGSTIYFGEGSWLTVV.

This sequence joins TRBV7-2 and TRBJ1-1, with D perhaps TRBD1 (5 bases). V was shortened by 4 bases and J by 0 bases, with 15 bases between the two germline ends. This CDR3 has 16 amino acids. Germline CDR1 reads SGHTA; CDR2 reads FQGNSA. Here the CDR3 reads CASSSSGTVMNTEAFF. The CDR3 DNA sequence: TGTGCCAGCAGCTCCTCCGGGACCGTGATGAACACTGAAGCTTTCTTT. The complete variable domain, with remaining parts taken from reference TRBV7-2 and TRBJ1-1, reads GAGVSQSPSNKVTEKGKDVELRCDPISGHTALYWYRQSLGQGLEFLIYFQGNSAPDKSGLPSDRFSAERTGGSVSTLTIQRTQQEDSAVYLCASSSSGTVMNTEAFFGQGTRLTVV.

The rearrangement uses TRBV7-9 and TRBJ2-7, with D unresolved. CDR3 size: 14 residues. The V end was cut by 5 bases, the J end by 0 bases, with 11 bases between. The germline gives CDR1 SEHNR, CDR2 FQNEAQ (reference sequence). CDR3 DNA: TGTGCCAGCAGCCGGACGGACGGCTCCTACGAGCAGTACTTC. It translates to CASSRTDGSYEQYF. Full variable domain (missing parts from reference TRBV7-9 and TRBJ2-7): DTGVSQNPRHKITKRGQNVTFRCDPISEHNRLYWYRQTLGQGPEFLTYFQNEAQLEKSRLLSDRFSAERPKGSFSTLEIQRTEQGDSAMYLCASSRTDGSYEQYFGPGTRLTVT.

The chain recombines TRBV15 with TRBJ1-6; weak D call: TRBD1 (5 bases). The germline gives CDR1 LNHNV, CDR2 YYDKDF (reference sequence). Trimming took off 3 bases at V and 6 bases at J, with 9 bases between the two ends. The CDR3 has 14 residues. CDR3 coding DNA: TGTGCCACCAGCAGTTACGACAGTAATTCACCCCTCCACTTT. Protein sequence: CATSSYDSNSPLHF.

This chain connects TRBV20-1 to TRBJ2-7; D is unresolved. Germline V CDR1 and CDR2: DFQATT, SNEGSKA (reference sequence). V was pared by 0 bases and J by 3 bases, with 6 bases between. This CDR3 has 12 amino acids. The CDR3 sequence is CSAREWGYEQYF. The CDR3 region has the DNA TGCAGTGCTAGAGAGTGGGGCTACGAGCAGTACTTC.

The rearrangement links TRBV7-2 to TRBJ1-2; no clear D gene. Trimming pared 1 base from V and 9 bases from J, leaving 0 bases between. The CDR3 has 9 residues. Germline V lookup: CDR1 SGHTA, CDR2 FQGNSA. The CDR3 DNA reads as TGTGCCAGCAGCTTAGGCTACACCTTC. This translates into CASSLGYTF.

This clonotype was recorded at least ten times. V gene TRBV7-2 combines with J gene TRBJ2-7; 12 bases are a match to TRBD1. The CDR3 has 15 amino acids. V lost 3 bases, J lost 4 bases, and 4 bases stayed unmatched. Germline V gene data show CDR1 as SGHTA and CDR2 as FQGNSA. The CDR3 DNA reads as TGTGCCAGCAGCTTGGGGACAGGGGGCTTTTACGAGCAGTACTTC. Translated: CASSLGTGGFYEQYF.

Comments on this clonotype: A much larger clone differs from this one at a single base, so this may be a read error. This chain links TRBV28 with TRBJ1-5; D possibly corresponds to TRBD1 (5 bases). The germline gives CDR1 MDHEN, CDR2 SYDVKM. This CDR3 has 15 amino acids. This chain's CDR3 is CTSSAGGRFNQPQHF. The CDR3 nucleotides are TGTACCAGCAGTGCCGGGGGACGGTTCAATCAGCCCCAGCATTTT.

The rearrangement joins TRBV20-1 to TRBJ1-1, with D hard to call. In germline, CDR1 is DFQATT, CDR2 SNEGSKA (reference sequence). The V end lost 2 bases, the J end lost 3 bases, and 13 bases lay between the germline ends. This CDR3 has 14 residues. DNA for the CDR3: TGCAGTGCTAGAATGGCAGGCTCGGACACTGAAGCTTTCTTT. Translated: CSARMAGSDTEAFF.

The chain uses TRBV6-5 and TRBJ2-7, with TRBD1 identical over 8 bases. Unmatched junction bases numbered 4, after V lost 0 bases and J lost 6 bases. The germline V gene has CDR1 MNHEY and CDR2 SVGAGI. This CDR3 is built from 14 residues. This CDR3 is CASSYSMGQAEQYF. DNA of the CDR3: TGTGCCAGCAGTTACTCGATGGGACAGGCCGAGCAGTACTTC.

This clonotype has ten or more counts. The V gene is TRBV9, the J gene TRBJ2-2; D is unresolved. The CDR3 length is 13 residues. V was pared by 0 bases and J by 4 bases, with 4 bases between. Looked up from germline, CDR1 is SGDLS and CDR2 is YYNGEE. As DNA, the CDR3 is TGTGCCAGCAGCGTAGAGGGCACCGGGGAGCTGTTTTTT. Translation: CASSVEGTGELFF. Complete variable domain (other parts from reference TRBV9 and TRBJ2-2): DSGVTQTPKHLITATGQRVTLRCSPRSGDLSVYWYQQSLDQGLQFLIQYYNGEERAKGNILERFSAQQFPDLHSELNLSSLELGDSALYFCASSVEGTGELFFGEGSRLTVL.

At least ten counts were recorded for this clonotype. The chain has TRBV12-3 or TRBV12-4 and TRBJ2-7, with D possibly being TRBD1 (7 bases). The CDR3 covers 15 residues. The V end lost 1 base, the J end lost 2 bases, and 12 bases lay between the germline ends. CDR3 protein: CASSLVQGGTYEQYF. The CDR3 bases are TGTGCCAGCAGTTTAGTTCAGGGGGGCACCTACGAGCAGTACTTC.